The sequence of this TCR beta chain was determined in a study of T cell responses to AZD1222 COVID-19 vaccine. Findings and limits, study-wide: Nearly half of the spike-specific TCRs reportedly recognize variant regions that carry no mutations. At 160-218 and 743-854, vaccine-associated CD4 TCRs were dominant, and they spanned spike. Recipients of two AZD1222 doses showed rising Spike-specific TCR breadth and depth. It should be noted that donors were predominantly white British and more often female, and clonal diversity was possibly underestimated.

Trimming left V 1 base short and J 5 bases short, with 17 bases between. The CDR3 contains 15 residues. Germline assignment: CDR1 GTSNPN and CDR2 SVGIG (reference sequence). Remarks on this clone: Its antigen is as yet unknown.

Profiling relied on immunoSEQ multiplex PCR, and the TCRdb table lists in-frame clones only, not all of them. Among around 25,000 clones listed, around 86% were seen once. Source: peripheral blood, taken 28 days after the second AZD1222 dose. This clonotype was sampled from an adult who received the AZD1222 COVID-19 vaccine. The chain employs TRBV30 and TRBJ1-2, with a possible D match to TRBD1 (6 bases). The CDR3 here is CAWSASSTQGYGYTF. For the CDR3, the DNA is TGTGCCTGGAGTGCGTCGAGCACTCAGGGGTATGGCTACACCTTC.